This T cell receptor beta chain was obtained from a study of beta chain features in type 1 diabetes. TCRB transcripts that were expressed got sequenced, as all of the isolated RNA had been reverse transcribed. Here immunoSEQ multiplex PCR was the method, and the copy in TCRdb shows in-frame clones only, minus some. This table holds under 300,000 clones, 14% found once. Study results and caveats: Across all four CD4+ subsets, people with type 1 diabetes showed modestly shorter TCRB CDR3s. Whatever favoring of shorter templates PCR might show would apply equally to patients and controls.

About this clone: What it binds is not known.

The receptor's source is a man aged 30 to 45 with type 1 diabetes. Source material: naive CD4+ T cells from blood.

CDR3 protein: CASSLGGQVNQPQHF. CDR3 nucleotide sequence: TGTGCCAGCAGTTTGGGAGGGCAGGTCAATCAGCCCCAGCATTTT. The gene calls are TRBV28 and TRBJ1-5; D unclear. Germline loops: CDR1 MDHEN, CDR2 SYDVKM. The ends were cut back, 3 bases at V and 3 bases at J, with 12 bases in the middle. There are 15 residues in the CDR3.